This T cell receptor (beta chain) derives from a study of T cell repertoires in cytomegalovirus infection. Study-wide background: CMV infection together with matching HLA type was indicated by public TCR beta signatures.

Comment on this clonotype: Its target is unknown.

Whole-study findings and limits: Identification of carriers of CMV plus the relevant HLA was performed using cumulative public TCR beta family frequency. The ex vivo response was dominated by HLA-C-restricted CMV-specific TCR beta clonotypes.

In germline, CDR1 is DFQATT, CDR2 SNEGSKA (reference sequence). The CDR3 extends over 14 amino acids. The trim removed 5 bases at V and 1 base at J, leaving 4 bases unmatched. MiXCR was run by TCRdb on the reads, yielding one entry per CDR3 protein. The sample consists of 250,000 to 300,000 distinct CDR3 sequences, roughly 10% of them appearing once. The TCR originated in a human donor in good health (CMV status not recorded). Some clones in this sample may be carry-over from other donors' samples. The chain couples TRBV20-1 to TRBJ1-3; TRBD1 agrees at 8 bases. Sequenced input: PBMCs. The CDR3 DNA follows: TGCAGTGCTGGAGGGACAGGTTCTGGAAACACCATATATTTT. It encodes CSAGGTGSGNTIYF.